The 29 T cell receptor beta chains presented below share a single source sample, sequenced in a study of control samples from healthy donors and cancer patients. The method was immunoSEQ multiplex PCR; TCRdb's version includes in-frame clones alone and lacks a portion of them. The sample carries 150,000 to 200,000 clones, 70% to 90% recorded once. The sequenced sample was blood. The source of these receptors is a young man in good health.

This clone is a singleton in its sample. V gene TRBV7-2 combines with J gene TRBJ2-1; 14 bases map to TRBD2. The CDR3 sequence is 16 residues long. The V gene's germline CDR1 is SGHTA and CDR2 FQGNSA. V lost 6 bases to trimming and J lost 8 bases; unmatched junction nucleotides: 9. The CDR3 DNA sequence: TGTGCCAGCAGTTTTACCGGGACTAGCGGGAGAGATGAGCAGTTCTTC. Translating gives CASSFTGTSGRDEQFF.

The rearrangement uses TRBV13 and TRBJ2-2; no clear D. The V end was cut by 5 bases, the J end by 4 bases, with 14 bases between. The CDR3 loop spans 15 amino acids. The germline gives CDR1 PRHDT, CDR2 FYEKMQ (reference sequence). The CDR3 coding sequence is TGTGCCAGCAGCCCACAGTCCCTTTCCACCGGGGAGCTGTTTTTT. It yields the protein CASSPQSLSTGELFF.

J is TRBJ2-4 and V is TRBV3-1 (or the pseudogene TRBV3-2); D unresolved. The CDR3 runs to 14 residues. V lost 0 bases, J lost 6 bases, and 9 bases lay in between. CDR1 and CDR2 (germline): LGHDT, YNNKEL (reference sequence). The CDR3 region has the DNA TGTGCCAGCAGCCAAGAGGGCAGTCCAAACATTCAGTACTTC. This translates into CASSQEGSPNIQYF.

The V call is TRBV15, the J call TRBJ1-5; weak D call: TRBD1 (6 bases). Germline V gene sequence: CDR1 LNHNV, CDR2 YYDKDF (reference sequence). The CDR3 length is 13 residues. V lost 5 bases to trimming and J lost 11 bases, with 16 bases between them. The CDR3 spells CATSPRGDGSQHF. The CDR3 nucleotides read TGTGCCACCAGCCCTAGGGGGGACGGGTCCCAGCATTTT.

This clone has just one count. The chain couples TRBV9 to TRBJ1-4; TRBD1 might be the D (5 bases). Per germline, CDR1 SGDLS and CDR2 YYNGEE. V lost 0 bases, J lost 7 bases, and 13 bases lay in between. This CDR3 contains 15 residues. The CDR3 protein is CASSVGGGIAEKLFF. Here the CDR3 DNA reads TGTGCCAGCAGCGTAGGTGGGGGAATTGCTGAAAAACTGTTTTTT.

The CDR3 loop is CASSQGTGTGPKAFF. CDR3 DNA sequence: TGTGCCAGCAGCCAAGGGACCGGGACAGGGCCCAAAGCTTTCTTT. The V gene is TRBV3-1 (or the pseudogene TRBV3-2), the J gene TRBJ1-1, with 9 positions matching TRBD1. The V and J ends lost 1 base and 9 bases, in that order; junction bases with no gene match: 9. This CDR3 contains 15 residues. Per the germline V gene, CDR1 is LGHDT and CDR2 is YNNKEL (reference sequence).

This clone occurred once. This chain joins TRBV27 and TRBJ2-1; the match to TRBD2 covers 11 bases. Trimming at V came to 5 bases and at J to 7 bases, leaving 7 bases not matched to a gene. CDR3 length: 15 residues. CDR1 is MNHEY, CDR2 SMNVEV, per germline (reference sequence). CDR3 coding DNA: TGTGCCAGCAGTCCCGGGACTAGCGGAGAGAATGAGCAGTTCTTC. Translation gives CASSPGTSGENEQFF.

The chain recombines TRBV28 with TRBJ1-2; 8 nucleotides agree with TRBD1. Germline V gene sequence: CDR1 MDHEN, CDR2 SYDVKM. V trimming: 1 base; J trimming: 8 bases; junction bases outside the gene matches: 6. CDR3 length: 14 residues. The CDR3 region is CASSLSGGAGGYTF. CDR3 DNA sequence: TGTGCCAGCAGTTTATCAGGGGGCGCGGGAGGCTACACCTTC.

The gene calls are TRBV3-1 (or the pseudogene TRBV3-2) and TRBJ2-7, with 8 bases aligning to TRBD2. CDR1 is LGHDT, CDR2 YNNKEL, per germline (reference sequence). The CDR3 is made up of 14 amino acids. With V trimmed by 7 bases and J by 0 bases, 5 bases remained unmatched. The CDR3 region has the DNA TGTGCCAGCACCGATAGCGGGACCTCCTACGAGCAGTACTTC. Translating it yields CASTDSGTSYEQYF.

In nucleotides, the CDR3 is TGTGCCAGCAGCCCAAGCGGGAGTGGAAGAGATACGCAGTATTTT. It encodes CASSPSGSGRDTQYF. The rearrangement uses TRBV7-2 and TRBJ2-3; the match to TRBD2 covers 8 bases. CDR1 SGHTA and CDR2 FQGNSA come from the germline V gene. This CDR3 has 15 residues. V lost 5 bases to trimming and J lost 5 bases; unmatched junction nucleotides: 9.

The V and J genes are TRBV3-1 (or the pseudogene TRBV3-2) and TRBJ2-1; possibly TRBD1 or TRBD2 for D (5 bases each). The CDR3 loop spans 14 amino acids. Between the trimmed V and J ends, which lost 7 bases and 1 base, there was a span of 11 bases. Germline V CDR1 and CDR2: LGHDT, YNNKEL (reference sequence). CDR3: CASTGTSSYNEQFF. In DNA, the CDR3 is TGTGCCAGCACAGGGACCAGTTCCTACAATGAGCAGTTCTTC.

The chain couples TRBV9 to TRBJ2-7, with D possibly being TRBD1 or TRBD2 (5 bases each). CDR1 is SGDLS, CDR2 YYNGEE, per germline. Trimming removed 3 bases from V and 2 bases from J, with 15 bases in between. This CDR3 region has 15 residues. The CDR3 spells CASSADLRGPYEQYF. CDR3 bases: TGTGCCAGCAGCGCTGATCTCCGGGGCCCCTACGAGCAGTACTTC.

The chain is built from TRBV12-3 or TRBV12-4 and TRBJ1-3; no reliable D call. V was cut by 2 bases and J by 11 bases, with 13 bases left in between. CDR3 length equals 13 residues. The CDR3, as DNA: TGTGCCAGCAGTTTAAAAGGCCCGTCCTCCATATATTTT. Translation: CASSLKGPSSIYF.

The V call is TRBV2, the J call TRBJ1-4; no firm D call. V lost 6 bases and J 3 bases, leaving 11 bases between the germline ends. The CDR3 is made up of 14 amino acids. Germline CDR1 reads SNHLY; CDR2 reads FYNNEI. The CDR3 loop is CASRWSGPNEKLFF. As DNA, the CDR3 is TGTGCCAGCAGGTGGTCTGGGCCTAATGAAAAACTGTTTTTT.

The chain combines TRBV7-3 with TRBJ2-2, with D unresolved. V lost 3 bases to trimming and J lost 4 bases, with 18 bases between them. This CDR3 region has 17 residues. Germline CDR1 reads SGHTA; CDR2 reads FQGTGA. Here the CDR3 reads CASSLTSGASLTGELFF. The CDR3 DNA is TGTGCCAGCAGCTTGACCTCTGGAGCGAGTCTCACCGGGGAGCTGTTTTTT.

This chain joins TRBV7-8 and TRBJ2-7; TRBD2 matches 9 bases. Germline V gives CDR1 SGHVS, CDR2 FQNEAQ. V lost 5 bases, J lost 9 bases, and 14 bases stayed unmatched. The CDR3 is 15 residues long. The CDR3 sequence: CASSPSRREGSGQYF. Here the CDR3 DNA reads TGTGCCAGCAGCCCCTCGCGGCGGGAGGGTTCGGGGCAGTACTTC. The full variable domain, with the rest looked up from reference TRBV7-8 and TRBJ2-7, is GAGVSQSPRYKVAKRGQDVALRCDPISGHVSLFWYQQALGQGPEFLTYFQNEAQLDKSGLPSDRFFAERPEGSVSTLKIQRTQQEDSAVYLCASSPSRREGSGQYFGPGTRLTVT.

CDR3 region: CASSRGQGANYGYTF. For the CDR3, the DNA is TGTGCCAGCAGTAGGGGACAGGGGGCTAACTATGGCTACACCTTC. This rearrangement joins TRBV6-2 or TRBV6-3 to TRBJ1-2, with 11 bases aligning to TRBD1. The CDR3 runs 15 residues. V shed 5 bases and J 0 bases; nucleotides not matched to a gene: 2. In germline, CDR1 is MNHEY, CDR2 SVGEGT.

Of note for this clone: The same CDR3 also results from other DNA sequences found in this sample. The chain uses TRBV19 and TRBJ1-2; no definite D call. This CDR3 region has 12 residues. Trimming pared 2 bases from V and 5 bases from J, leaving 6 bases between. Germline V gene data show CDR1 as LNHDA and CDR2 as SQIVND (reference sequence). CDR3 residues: CASSIRSYGYTF. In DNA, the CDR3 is TGTGCCAGTAGTATAAGGTCGTATGGCTACACCTTC.

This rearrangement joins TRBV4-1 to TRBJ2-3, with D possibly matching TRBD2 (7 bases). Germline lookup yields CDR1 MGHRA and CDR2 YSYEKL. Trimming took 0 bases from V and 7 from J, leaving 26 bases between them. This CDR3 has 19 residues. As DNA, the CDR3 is TGCGCCAGCAGCCAAGAAAGGACGCCCGGGCAGGGGCGGGGGAATACGCAGTATTTT. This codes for CASSQERTPGQGRGNTQYF.

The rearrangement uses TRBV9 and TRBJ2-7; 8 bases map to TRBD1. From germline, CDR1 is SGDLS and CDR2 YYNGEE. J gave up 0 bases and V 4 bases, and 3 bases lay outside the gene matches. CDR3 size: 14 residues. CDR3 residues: CASSRDRSSYEQYF. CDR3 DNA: TGTGCCAGCAGCCGGGACAGGAGCTCCTACGAGCAGTACTTC. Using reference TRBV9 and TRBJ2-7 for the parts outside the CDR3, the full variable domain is DSGVTQTPKHLITATGQRVTLRCSPRSGDLSVYWYQQSLDQGLQFLIQYYNGEERAKGNILERFSAQQFPDLHSELNLSSLELGDSALYFCASSRDRSSYEQYFGPGTRLTVT.

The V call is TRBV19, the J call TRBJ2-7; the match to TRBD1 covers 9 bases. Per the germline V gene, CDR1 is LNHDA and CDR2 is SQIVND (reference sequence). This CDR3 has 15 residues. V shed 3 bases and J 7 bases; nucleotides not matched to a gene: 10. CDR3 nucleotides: TGTGCCAGTAGTATTTGGGGACAGGGTGTTCGGGAGCAGTACTTC. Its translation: CASSIWGQGVREQYF.

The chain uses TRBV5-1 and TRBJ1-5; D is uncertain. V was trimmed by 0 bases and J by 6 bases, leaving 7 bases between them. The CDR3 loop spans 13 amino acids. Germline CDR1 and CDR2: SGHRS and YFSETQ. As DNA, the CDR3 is TGCGCCAGCAGCTTGGGCGGGAGTCAGCCCCAGCATTTT. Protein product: CASSLGGSQPQHF.

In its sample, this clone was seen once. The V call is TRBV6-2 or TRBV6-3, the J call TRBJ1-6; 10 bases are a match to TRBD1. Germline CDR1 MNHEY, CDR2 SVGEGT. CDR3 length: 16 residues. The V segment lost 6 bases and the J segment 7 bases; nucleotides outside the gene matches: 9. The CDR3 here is CASSRHGTGVNSPLHF. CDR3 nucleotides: TGTGCCAGCAGCCGACACGGGACAGGGGTAAATTCACCCCTCCACTTT.

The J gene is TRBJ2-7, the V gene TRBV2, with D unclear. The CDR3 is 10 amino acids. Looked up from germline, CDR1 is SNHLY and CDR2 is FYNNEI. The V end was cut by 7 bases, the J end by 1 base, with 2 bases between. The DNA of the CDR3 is TGTGCCAGCAAATCCTACGAGCAGTACTTC. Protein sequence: CASKSYEQYF.

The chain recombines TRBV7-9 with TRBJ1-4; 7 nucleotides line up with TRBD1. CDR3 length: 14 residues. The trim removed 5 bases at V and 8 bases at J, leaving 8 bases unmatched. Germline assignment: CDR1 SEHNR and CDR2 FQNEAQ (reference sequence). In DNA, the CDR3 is TGTGCCAGCAGCGCCGGGACAGATTTGGAAAAACTGTTTTTT. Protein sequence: CASSAGTDLEKLFF.

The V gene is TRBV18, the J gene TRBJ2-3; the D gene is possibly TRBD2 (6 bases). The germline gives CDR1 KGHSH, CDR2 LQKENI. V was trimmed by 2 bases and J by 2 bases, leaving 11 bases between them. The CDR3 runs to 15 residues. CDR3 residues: CASSPGGSSTDTQYF. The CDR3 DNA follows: TGTGCCAGCTCACCAGGGGGGTCCTCCACAGATACGCAGTATTTT.

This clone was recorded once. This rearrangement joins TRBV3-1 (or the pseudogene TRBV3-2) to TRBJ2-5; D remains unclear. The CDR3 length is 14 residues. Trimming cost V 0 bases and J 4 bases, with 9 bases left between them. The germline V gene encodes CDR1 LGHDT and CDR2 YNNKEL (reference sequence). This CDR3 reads CASSQEISRETQYF. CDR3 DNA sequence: TGTGCCAGCAGCCAAGAAATTAGTCGAGAGACCCAGTACTTC.

The CDR3 spells CASSLATGAGANVLTF. Here the CDR3 DNA reads TGTGCCAGCAGCTTGGCCACAGGGGCTGGGGCCAACGTCCTGACTTTC. The gene calls are TRBV5-4 and TRBJ2-6; 7 bases fit TRBD1. V was clipped by 0 bases and J by 2 bases; unmatched bases: 2. Germline values: CDR1 SGHNT, CDR2 YYREEE (reference sequence). The CDR3 consists of 16 residues. The full variable domain, with the rest looked up from reference TRBV5-4 and TRBJ2-6, is ETGVTQSPTHLIKTRGQQVTLRCSSQSGHNTVSWYQQALGQGPQFIFQYYREEENGRGNFPPRFSGLQFPNYSSELNVNALELDDSALYLCASSLATGAGANVLTFGAGSRLTVL.

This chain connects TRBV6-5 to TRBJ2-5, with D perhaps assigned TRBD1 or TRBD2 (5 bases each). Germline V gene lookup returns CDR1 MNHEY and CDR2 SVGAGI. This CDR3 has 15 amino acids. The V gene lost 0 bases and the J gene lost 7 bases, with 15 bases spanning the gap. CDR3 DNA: TGTGCCAGCAGTTACTCGAATACGGGGCGAGCGACCCAGTACTTC. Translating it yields CASSYSNTGRATQYF.